This is a list of T cell receptor beta chains from one sample in a study of type 1 regulatory T cells. No antigen has been identified for these receptors. Using its own MiXCR run on the reads, TCRdb lists one record per CDR3 protein. The profile shows about 59,000 distinct CDR3 sequences, less than 65% of them singletons. The sequencing input was cultured non-Tr1 T cells, either the whole culture or a sorted T cell fraction (not recorded which). The receptors were gathered from a human donor in good health. Each CDR3 is given with its conserved first and last residue. Fields, in order: clone size, V gene, D gene, J gene, CDR3 DNA, CDR3 protein. A D gene is named only where the DNA matches it firmly. Size is stated for part of the rows, as once, few or many counts, or as a class when the clone is expanded.

few	TRBV25-1	NA	TRBJ2-6	TGTGCCAGCAGTAACTCTGGGGCCAACGTCCTGACTTTC	CASSNSGANVLTF
NA	TRBV7-3	NA	TRBJ2-2	TGTGCCAGCAGCCTTACAGGGACCACCGGGGAGCTGTTTTTT	CASSLTGTTGELFF
NA	TRBV11-2	TRBD2	TRBJ2-4	TGTGCCAGCAGCTTAGACGGACTAGCGGGACGGGTAGTACCCCTGTACTTC	CASSLDGLAGRVVPLYF
NA	TRBV7-9	NA	TRBJ2-1	TGTGCCAGCAGCCGTAACTCCTACAATGAGCAGTTCTTC	CASSRNSYNEQFF
NA	TRBV12-2	NA	TRBJ2-7	TGTGCACTTCAAAGCGGGAGGGTCTACGAGCAGTACTTC	CALQSGRVYEQYF
NA	TRBV4-3	TRBD2	TRBJ2-7	TGCGCCAGCAGCCCTCGGACTAGTAGCGAGCAGTACTTC	CASSPRTSSEQYF
NA	TRBV3-1	NA	TRBJ2-2	TGTGCCAGCAGCCAATCCTCTGGGGCCGGGGAGCTGTTTTTT	CASSQSSGAGELFF
NA	TRBV7-2	NA	TRBJ1-5	TGTGCCAGCAGCTTAGCGGGACCAGGCAATCAGCCCCAGCATTTT	CASSLAGPGNQPQHF
NA	TRBV6-6	NA	TRBJ2-1	TGTGCCAGCAGTTACTCGGTCCGGGACAATGAGCAGTTCTTC	CASSYSVRDNEQFF
NA	TRBV20-1	NA	TRBJ1-1	TGCAGTGCTATCAGGGGACCCACCTACACTGAAGCTTTCTTT	CSAIRGPTYTEAFF
NA	TRBV2	NA	TRBJ2-1	TGTGCCAGCGGGGCTTTTCGCAGAAGGAATGAGCAGTTCTTC	CASGAFRRRNEQFF
medium-sized	TRBV20-1	NA	TRBJ1-5	TGCAGTGCTTCGTTCCAAGGGGGTCAGCCCCAGCATTTT	CSASFQGGQPQHF
NA	TRBV12-3/TRBV12-4	NA	TRBJ1-5	TGTGCCAGCAGTTTAGAGCTTGATCAGCCCCAGCATTTT	CASSLELDQPQHF
NA	TRBV7-2	TRBD2	TRBJ2-1	TGTGCCAGCAGCTTAGGGGGGGGTAAGGAGCAGTTCTTC	CASSLGGGKEQFF
once	TRBV7-2	NA	TRBJ1-1	TGTGCCAGCAGCCTCGGGGGCGGCGCTTCTCGTGCTTTCTTT	CASSLGGGASRAFF
NA	TRBV2	NA	TRBJ1-1	TGTGCCAGCCGGTTTACAGGGCAGGGCACTGAAGCTTTCTTT	CASRFTGQGTEAFF
few	TRBV7-3	NA	TRBJ1-1	TGTGCCAGCAGCTTACATCCGGAGGCTGAAGCTTTCTTT	CASSLHPEAEAFF
NA	TRBV5-1	NA	TRBJ1-1	TGCGCCAGCAGGTCTGACGGGAACACTGAAGCTTTCTTT	CASRSDGNTEAFF